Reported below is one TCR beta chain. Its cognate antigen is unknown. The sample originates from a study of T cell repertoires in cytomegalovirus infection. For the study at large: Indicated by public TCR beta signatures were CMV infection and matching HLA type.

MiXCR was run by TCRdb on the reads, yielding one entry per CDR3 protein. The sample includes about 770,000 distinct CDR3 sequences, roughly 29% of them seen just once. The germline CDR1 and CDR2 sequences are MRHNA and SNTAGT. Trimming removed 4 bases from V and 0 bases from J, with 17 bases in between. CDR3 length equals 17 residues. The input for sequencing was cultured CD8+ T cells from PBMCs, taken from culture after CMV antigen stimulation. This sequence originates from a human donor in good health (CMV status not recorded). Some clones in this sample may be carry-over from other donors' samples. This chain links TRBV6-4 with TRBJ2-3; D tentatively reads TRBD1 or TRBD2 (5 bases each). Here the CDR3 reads CASSGSAGTLSTDTQYF. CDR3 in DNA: TGTGCCAGCAGTGGCTCGGCCGGGACCCTAAGCACAGATACGCAGTATTTT.